This T cell receptor (beta chain) was documented in a study of radiation and T cells in renal cell carcinoma. This clone was counted a few times. The antigen is undetermined. This sample's time point: baseline pretreatment blood. Stated treatment: 15 Gy SBRT to primary tumor, nephrectomy 4 weeks later. Radiation-treated patients gave blood at baseline, week 2 and week 4. Points from the study as a whole: Without pretreatment biopsies, baseline tumor clonotype presence was undetermined.

The repertoire was sequenced with immunoSEQ multiplex PCR; TCRdb's copy has only in-frame clones and lacks some. The data contain about 150,000 clones, about 87% of them singletons. Germline values: CDR1 MNHNY, CDR2 SVGAGI (reference sequence). The CDR3 runs to 14 residues. V shed 5 bases and J 4 bases; nucleotides not matched to a gene: 6. Sample: blood, taken from a patient whose treatment included radiotherapy and nephrectomy. The TCR sequence derives from a woman in her 70s with renal cell carcinoma. J is TRBJ1-1 and V is TRBV6-6; 8 positions match TRBD1. CDR3 protein: CASSKTGVGTEAFF. DNA of the CDR3: TGTGCCAGCAGTAAGACAGGGGTTGGCACTGAAGCTTTCTTT.